This T cell receptor beta chain originates from a study of cytomegalovirus exposure and HLA in healthy donors. Study-level results: According to an earlier analysis, most TCR beta V segments yielded productive rearrangements about 87% or about 30% of the time. Overall, approximately 150 TCR beta chains were annotated as cytomegalovirus-associated.

This clone was picked up one time. Antigen unknown. CDR1 and CDR2 from the germline V gene are LGHNA and YSLEER. The CDR3 contains 14 residues. V lost 0 bases to trimming and J lost 5 bases; unmatched junction nucleotides: 3. The PCR contained 60 Vbeta and 13 Jbeta primers. Study processing details: Some 9.9 million shared chains were among around 80 million unique TCR beta chains counted in a later analysis. Data came from immunoSEQ multiplex PCR; TCRdb stores just in-frame clones and leaves some out. V, J and clone size derive from that table, while D and trimming were established from the DNA sequence. This sample has 60,000 to 85,000 clones, with roughly 82% found just once. Nominally healthy donors were sampled, though unrecorded immune exposures were likely.

Sequencing input: PBMCs. This receptor was obtained from a male donor in good health and CMV-seropositive. The chain couples TRBV4-3 to TRBJ2-5; 7 nucleotides align to TRBD2. CDR3 sequence: CASSQDLAAETQYF. The CDR3 nucleotides read TGCGCCAGCAGCCAAGACCTAGCGGCTGAGACCCAGTACTTC.